Presented here are 18 T cell receptor beta chains from one specimen sequenced in a study of blood T cell repertoires in COVID-19. Clones were sequenced by immunoSEQ multiplex PCR, and TCRdb holds only the in-frame ones, with some missing. The sample shows about 270,000 clones, 86% of them seen only once. Sequencing used peripheral blood. These receptors were collected from a man aged 40-49 years with active or convalescent COVID-19.

A few counts support this clone. The genes are TRBV5-5 and TRBJ2-5; 9 positions match TRBD2. Per germline, CDR1 SGHKS and CDR2 YYEKEE (reference sequence). Unmatched junction bases numbered 1, after V lost 3 bases and J lost 4 bases. The CDR3 loop spans 13 amino acids. The CDR3 DNA follows: TGTGCCAGCAGCTGGCGGGGGGGAGAGACCCAGTACTTC. Translated, it gives CASSWRGGETQYF. Full variable domain (rest looked up from reference TRBV5-5 and TRBJ2-5): DAGVTQSPTHLIKTRGQQVTLRCSPISGHKSVSWYQQVLGQGPQFIFQYYEKEERGRGNFPDRFSARQFPNYSSELNVNALLLGDSALYLCASSWRGGETQYFGPGTRLLVL.

This clone came up once. The chain links TRBV13 to TRBJ2-5, with 13 bases matching TRBD2. Germline V lookup: CDR1 PRHDT, CDR2 FYEKMQ (reference sequence). CDR3 length equals 16 residues. V gave up 0 bases and J gave up 4 bases; unmatched junction bases: 2. CDR3 DNA: TGTGCCAGCAGCTTAGGCCGGACTAGCGGGGGAGAGACCCAGTACTTC. Translation: CASSLGRTSGGETQYF.

The chain uses TRBV6-1 and TRBJ1-5; TRBD1 is a possible D gene (6 bases). Trimming pared 1 base from V and 7 bases from J, leaving 14 bases between. The CDR3 covers 15 residues. CDR1 MNHNS and CDR2 SASEGT come from the germline V gene. Here the CDR3 DNA reads TGTGCCAGCAGTGAAGATTCCGGACAGAGCCAGCCCCAGCATTTT. Protein sequence: CASSEDSGQSQPQHF.

This chain connects TRBV3-1 (or the pseudogene TRBV3-2) to TRBJ2-7, with TRBD1 matching over 11 bases. The germline CDR1 and CDR2 sequences are LGHDT and YNNKEL (reference sequence). The CDR3 length is 15 residues. V was clipped by 4 bases and J by 3 bases; unmatched bases: 5. The CDR3 nucleotides read TGTGCCAGCAGCCGAGGGACAGGGGGGCTCTACGAGCAGTACTTC. This codes for CASSRGTGGLYEQYF.

The J gene is TRBJ2-1, the V gene TRBV19, with D possibly TRBD2 on 5 matching bases. The germline V and J ends were trimmed by 8 bases and 5 bases, with 16 bases remaining between them. Germline V gene sequence: CDR1 LNHDA, CDR2 SQIVND (reference sequence). The CDR3 totals 14 residues. CDR3 sequence reads: CASRNRESHNEQFF. CDR3 DNA: TGTGCCAGTCGAAACCGGGAATCCCACAATGAGCAGTTCTTC.

The J gene is TRBJ1-1, the V gene TRBV14; D is possibly TRBD1 (6 bases). The V gene's germline CDR1 is SGHDN and CDR2 FVKESK. V lost 0 bases, J lost 0 bases, and 14 bases lay in between. The CDR3 consists of 17 residues. The CDR3 is CASSQELPGTMNTEAFF. The CDR3 bases are TGTGCCAGCAGCCAAGAATTGCCAGGGACAATGAACACTGAAGCTTTCTTT.

The rearrangement joins TRBV7-9 to TRBJ1-3; D is unclear. Germline V gene sequence: CDR1 SEHNR, CDR2 FQNEAQ (reference sequence). The V and J ends lost 5 bases and 3 bases respectively, with 2 bases between them. The CDR3 length is 11 residues. The chain's CDR3 is CASSLGNTIYF. CDR3 sequence (DNA): TGTGCCAGCAGCCTTGGAAACACCATATATTTT.

The chain is built from TRBV25-1 and TRBJ2-5, with 9 bases matching TRBD2. The CDR3 spans 18 residues. V was clipped by 5 bases and J by 0 bases; unmatched bases: 13. Germline V gives CDR1 MGHDK, CDR2 SYGVNS. CDR3 bases: TGTGCCAGCAGTTGGGGTATAGCGGGAGATACGTACCAAGAGACCCAGTACTTC. This gives the protein CASSWGIAGDTYQETQYF.

J is TRBJ1-2 and V is TRBV29-1, with a weak D call TRBD1 (6 bases). The CDR3 is 15 residues long. V was trimmed by 2 bases and J by 4 bases, leaving 17 bases between them. CDR1 SQVTM and CDR2 ANQGSEA come from the germline V gene. CDR3 DNA sequence: TGCAGCGTTGAATTCGTCGACAGGTTCTCCTATGGCTACACCTTC. As protein: CSVEFVDRFSYGYTF.

The chain couples TRBV27 to TRBJ2-7; 8 bases agree with TRBD2. The V and J ends lost 2 bases and 2 bases, in that order; junction bases with no gene match: 5. The CDR3 has 15 residues. Germline CDR1 reads MNHEY; CDR2 reads SMNVEV (reference sequence). For the CDR3, the DNA is TGTGCCAGCAGTTTAATTAGCGGGAAAACCTACGAGCAGTACTTC. As protein: CASSLISGKTYEQYF.

The rearrangement joins TRBV3-1 (or the pseudogene TRBV3-2) to TRBJ2-1; the D gene is possibly TRBD2 (6 bases). The V and J ends lost 0 bases and 0 bases respectively, with 15 bases between them. In germline, CDR1 is LGHDT, CDR2 YNNKEL (reference sequence). CDR3 size: 18 residues. This chain's CDR3 is CASSQDLDDGSSYNEQFF. In DNA, the CDR3 is TGTGCCAGCAGCCAAGATCTGGATGACGGGAGCTCCTACAATGAGCAGTTCTTC.

The J gene is TRBJ1-2, the V gene TRBV5-1, with D perhaps matching TRBD1 (5 bases). The CDR3 runs to 13 residues. CDR1 is SGHRS, CDR2 YFSETQ, per germline. V was trimmed by 4 bases and J by 7 bases, leaving 14 bases between them. Written as DNA, the CDR3 is TGCGCCAGCAGCCAGACAGCCGCCTTTGGCTACACCTTC. Amino acids: CASSQTAAFGYTF.

The chain recombines TRBV30 with TRBJ2-7, with 7 positions matching TRBD1. Germline assignment: CDR1 GTSNPN and CDR2 SVGIG (reference sequence). The ends lost 2 bases at V and 6 bases at J; junction bases unmatched: 4. The CDR3 is 12 residues long. This CDR3 is CAWSTGAIEQYF. The CDR3 bases are TGTGCCTGGAGTACAGGGGCCATCGAGCAGTACTTC.

J is TRBJ2-2 and V is TRBV5-4; 13 bases are a match to TRBD2. In germline, CDR1 is SGHNT, CDR2 YYREEE (reference sequence). The trim removed 4 bases at V and 4 bases at J, leaving 7 bases unmatched. The CDR3 totals 17 residues. The CDR3, as DNA: TGTGCCAGCAGCCTACTAGCGGGGGGGCTTCGCACCGGGGAGCTGTTTTTT. It translates to CASSLLAGGLRTGELFF.

This chain joins TRBV9 and TRBJ2-3, with TRBD1 identical over 12 bases. CDR3 length equals 16 residues. The trim removed 0 bases at V and 6 bases at J, leaving 5 bases unmatched. Germline V gene data show CDR1 as SGDLS and CDR2 as YYNGEE. Here the CDR3 DNA reads TGTGCCAGCAGCGTAGAGGGGACAGGGGGCGTGGATACGCAGTATTTT. This translates into CASSVEGTGGVDTQYF.

The chain combines TRBV5-6 with TRBJ1-4; unclear D gene. The CDR3 loop spans 13 amino acids. Trimming took off 0 bases at V and 5 bases at J, with 5 bases between the two ends. CDR1 SGHDT and CDR2 YYEEEE come from the germline V gene. Here the CDR3 reads CASSLVANEKLFF. The CDR3 nucleotides read TGTGCCAGCAGCTTGGTCGCGAATGAAAAACTGTTTTTT.

The genes are TRBV6-5 and TRBJ1-6; D ambiguous. Germline assignment: CDR1 MNHEY and CDR2 SVGAGI. The CDR3 has 13 amino acids. V was trimmed by 7 bases and J by 2 bases, leaving 6 bases between them. The CDR3 spells CASNPAYNSPLHF. DNA for the CDR3: TGTGCCAGCAACCCAGCCTATAATTCACCCCTCCACTTT.

The rearrangement uses TRBV11-2 and TRBJ2-7; possibly TRBD2 for D (5 bases). CDR3 length equals 16 residues. With 6 bases removed from V and 0 bases from J, the gap between germline ends came to 18 bases. Looked up from germline, CDR1 is SGHAT and CDR2 is FQNNGV. The CDR3: CASSRDGVQFSYEQYF. The CDR3 DNA is TGTGCCAGCAGTCGTGACGGGGTGCAATTCTCCTACGAGCAGTACTTC.